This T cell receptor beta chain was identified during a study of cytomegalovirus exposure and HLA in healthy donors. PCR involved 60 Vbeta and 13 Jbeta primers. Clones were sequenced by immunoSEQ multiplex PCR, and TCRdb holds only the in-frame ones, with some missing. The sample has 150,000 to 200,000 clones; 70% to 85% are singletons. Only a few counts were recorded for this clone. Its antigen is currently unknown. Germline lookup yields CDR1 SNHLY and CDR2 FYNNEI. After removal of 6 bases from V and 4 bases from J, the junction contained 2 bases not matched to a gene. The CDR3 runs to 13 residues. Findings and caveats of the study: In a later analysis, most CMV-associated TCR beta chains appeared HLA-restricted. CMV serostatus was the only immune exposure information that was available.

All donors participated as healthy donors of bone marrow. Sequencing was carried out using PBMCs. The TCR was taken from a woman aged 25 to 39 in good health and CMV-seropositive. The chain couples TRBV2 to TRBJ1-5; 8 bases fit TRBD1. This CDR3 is CASRQGGNQPQHF. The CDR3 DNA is TGTGCCAGCAGACAGGGGGGGAATCAGCCCCAGCATTTT.